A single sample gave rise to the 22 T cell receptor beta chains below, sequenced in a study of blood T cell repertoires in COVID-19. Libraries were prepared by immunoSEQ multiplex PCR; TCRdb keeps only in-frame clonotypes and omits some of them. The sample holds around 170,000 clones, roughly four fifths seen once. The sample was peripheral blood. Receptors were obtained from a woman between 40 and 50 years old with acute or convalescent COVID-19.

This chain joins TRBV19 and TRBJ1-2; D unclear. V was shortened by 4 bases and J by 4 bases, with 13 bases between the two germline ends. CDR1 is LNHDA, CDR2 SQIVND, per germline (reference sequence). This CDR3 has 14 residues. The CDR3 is CASSTGGGIYGYTF. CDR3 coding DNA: TGTGCCAGTAGTACGGGCGGCGGGATCTATGGCTACACCTTC.

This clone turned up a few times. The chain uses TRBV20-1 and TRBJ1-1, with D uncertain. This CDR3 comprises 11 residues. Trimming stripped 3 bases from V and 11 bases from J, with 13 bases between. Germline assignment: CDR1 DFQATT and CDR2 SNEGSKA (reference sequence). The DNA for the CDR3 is TGCAGTGCTAGGACTAGCGTGTGGGCTTTCTTT. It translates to CSARTSVWAFF.

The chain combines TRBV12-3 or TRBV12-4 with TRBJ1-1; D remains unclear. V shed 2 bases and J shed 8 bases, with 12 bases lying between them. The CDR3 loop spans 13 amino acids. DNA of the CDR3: TGTGCCAGCAGTTTAAACCGAGACGGGGAAGCTTTCTTT. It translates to CASSLNRDGEAFF.

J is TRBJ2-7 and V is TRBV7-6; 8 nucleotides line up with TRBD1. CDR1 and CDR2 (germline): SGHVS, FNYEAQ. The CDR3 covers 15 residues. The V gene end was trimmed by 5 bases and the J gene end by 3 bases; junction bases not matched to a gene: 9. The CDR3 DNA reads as TGTGCCAGCAGCAAGCCGGGACAGGACTTCTACGAGCAGTACTTC. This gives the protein CASSKPGQDFYEQYF. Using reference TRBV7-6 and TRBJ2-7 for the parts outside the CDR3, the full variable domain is GAGVSQSPRYKVTKRGQDVALRCDPISGHVSLYWYRQALGQGPEFLTYFNYEAQQDKSGLPNDRFSAERPEGSISTLTIQRTEQRDSAMYRCASSKPGQDFYEQYFGPGTRLTVT.

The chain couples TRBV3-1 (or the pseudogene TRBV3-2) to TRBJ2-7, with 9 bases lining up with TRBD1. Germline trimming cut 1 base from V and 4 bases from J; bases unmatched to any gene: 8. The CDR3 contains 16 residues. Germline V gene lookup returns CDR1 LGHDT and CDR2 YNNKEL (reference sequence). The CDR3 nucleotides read TGTGCCAGCAGCCAAGTCCCAGGGGACAGGGCTTACGAGCAGTACTTC. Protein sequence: CASSQVPGDRAYEQYF.

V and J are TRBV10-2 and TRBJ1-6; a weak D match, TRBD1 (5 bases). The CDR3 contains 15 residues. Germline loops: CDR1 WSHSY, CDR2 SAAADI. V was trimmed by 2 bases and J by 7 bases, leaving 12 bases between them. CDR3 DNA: TGCGCCAGCAGTGAGCAAGCAGGGAACAATTCACCCCTCCACTTT. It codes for CASSEQAGNNSPLHF.

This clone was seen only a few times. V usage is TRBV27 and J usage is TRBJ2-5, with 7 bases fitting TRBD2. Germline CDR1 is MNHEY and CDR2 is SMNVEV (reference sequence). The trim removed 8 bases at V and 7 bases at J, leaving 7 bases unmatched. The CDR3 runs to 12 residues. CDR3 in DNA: TGTGCCAGCCTAGCGGAGGGAGGGACCCAGTACTTC. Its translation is CASLAEGGTQYF.

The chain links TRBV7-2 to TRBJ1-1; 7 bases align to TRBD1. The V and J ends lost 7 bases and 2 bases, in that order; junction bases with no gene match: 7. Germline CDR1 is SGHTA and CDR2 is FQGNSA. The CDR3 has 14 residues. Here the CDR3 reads CASTPGQSNTEAFF. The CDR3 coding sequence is TGTGCCAGCACCCCGGGACAGAGCAACACTGAAGCTTTCTTT.

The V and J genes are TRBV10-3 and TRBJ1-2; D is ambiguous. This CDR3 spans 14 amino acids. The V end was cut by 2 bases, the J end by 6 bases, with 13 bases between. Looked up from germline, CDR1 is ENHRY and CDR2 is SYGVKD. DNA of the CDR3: TGTGCCATCAGTGAGATGCAGGAACTCAATGGCTACACCTTC. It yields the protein CAISEMQELNGYTF.

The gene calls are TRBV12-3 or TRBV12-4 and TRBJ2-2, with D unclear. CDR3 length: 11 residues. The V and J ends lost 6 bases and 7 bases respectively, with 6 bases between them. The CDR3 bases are TGTGCCAGCAGGCAGAACGGGGAGCTGTTTTTT. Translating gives CASRQNGELFF.

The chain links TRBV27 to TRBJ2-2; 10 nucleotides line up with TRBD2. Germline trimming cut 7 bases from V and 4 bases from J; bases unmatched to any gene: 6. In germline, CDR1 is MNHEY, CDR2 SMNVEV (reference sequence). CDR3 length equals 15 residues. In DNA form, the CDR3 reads TGTGCCAGCAACCTCAGCGGGGGGGTCACCGGGGAGCTGTTTTTT. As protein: CASNLSGGVTGELFF.

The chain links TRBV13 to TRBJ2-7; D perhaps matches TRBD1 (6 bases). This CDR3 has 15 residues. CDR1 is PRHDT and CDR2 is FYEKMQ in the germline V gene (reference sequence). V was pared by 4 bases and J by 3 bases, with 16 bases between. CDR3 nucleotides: TGTGCCAGCAGCTACAGGGCTGCAACGGACTACGAGCAGTACTTC. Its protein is CASSYRAATDYEQYF.

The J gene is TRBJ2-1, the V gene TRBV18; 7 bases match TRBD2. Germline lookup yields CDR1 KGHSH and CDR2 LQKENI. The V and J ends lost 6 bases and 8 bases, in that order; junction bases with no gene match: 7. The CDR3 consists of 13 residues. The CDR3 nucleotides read TGTGCCAGCTCCCGGCTTCTAGCGGATGAGCAGTTCTTC. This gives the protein CASSRLLADEQFF.

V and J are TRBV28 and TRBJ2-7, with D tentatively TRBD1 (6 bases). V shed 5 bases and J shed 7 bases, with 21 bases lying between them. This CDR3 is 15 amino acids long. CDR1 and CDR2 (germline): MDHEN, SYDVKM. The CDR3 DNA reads TGTGCCAGCAGTCCCCCATTGGACCCTAGGGGGGAGCAGTACTTC. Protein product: CASSPPLDPRGEQYF.

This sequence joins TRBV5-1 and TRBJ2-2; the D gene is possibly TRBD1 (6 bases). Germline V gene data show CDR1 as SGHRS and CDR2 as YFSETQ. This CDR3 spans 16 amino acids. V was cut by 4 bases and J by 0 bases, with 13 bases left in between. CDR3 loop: CASSLGTPPNTGELFF. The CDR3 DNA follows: TGCGCCAGCAGCCTAGGGACACCCCCGAACACCGGGGAGCTGTTTTTT.

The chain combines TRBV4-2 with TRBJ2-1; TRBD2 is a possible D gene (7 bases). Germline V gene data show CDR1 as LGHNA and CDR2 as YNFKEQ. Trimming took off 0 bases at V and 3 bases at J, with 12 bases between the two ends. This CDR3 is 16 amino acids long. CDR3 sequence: CASSQDPRGLYNEQFF. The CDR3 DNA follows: TGTGCCAGCAGCCAAGATCCGCGGGGGCTCTACAATGAGCAGTTCTTC.

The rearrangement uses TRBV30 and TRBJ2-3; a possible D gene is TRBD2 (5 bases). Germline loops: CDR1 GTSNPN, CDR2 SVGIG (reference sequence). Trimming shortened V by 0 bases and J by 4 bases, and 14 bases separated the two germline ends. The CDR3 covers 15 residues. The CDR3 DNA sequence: TGTGCCTGGAGTGTAAAAATTCTGGACTCAGATACGCAGTATTTT. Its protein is CAWSVKILDSDTQYF.

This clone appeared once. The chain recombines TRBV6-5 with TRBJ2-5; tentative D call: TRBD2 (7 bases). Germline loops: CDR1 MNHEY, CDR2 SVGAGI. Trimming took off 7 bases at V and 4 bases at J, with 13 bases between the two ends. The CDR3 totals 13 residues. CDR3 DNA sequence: TGTGCCAGCATCGATAGGGGGGGAGAGACCCAGTACTTC. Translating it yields CASIDRGGETQYF.

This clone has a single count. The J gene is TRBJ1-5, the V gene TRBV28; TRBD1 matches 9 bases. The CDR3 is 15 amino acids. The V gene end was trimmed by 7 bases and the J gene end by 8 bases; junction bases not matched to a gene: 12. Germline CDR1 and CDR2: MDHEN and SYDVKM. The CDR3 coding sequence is TGTGCCAGCACCCGGGGACAGGGTTGGAAGGAGCCCCAGCATTTT. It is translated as CASTRGQGWKEPQHF.

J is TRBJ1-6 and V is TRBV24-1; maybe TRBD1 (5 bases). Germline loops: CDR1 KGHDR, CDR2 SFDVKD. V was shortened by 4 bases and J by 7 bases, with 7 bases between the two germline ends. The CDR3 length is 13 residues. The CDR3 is CATSEHRNSPLHF. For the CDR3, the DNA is TGTGCCACCAGTGAGCACAGGAATTCACCCCTCCACTTT.

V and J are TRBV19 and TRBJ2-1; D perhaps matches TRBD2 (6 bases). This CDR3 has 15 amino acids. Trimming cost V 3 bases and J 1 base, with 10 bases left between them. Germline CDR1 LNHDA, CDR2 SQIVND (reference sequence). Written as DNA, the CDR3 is TGTGCCAGTAGTATGGAGGGAATTTCCTACAATGAGCAGTTCTTC. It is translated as CASSMEGISYNEQFF.

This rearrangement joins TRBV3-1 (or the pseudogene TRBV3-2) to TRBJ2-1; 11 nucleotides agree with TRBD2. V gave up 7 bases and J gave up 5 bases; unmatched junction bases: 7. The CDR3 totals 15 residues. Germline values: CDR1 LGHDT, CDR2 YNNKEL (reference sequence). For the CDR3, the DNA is TGTGCCAGCACGGCTAGCGGGGGGCAGCACAATGAGCAGTTCTTC. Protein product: CASTASGGQHNEQFF.